These 24 T cell receptor beta chains came from one sample sequenced in a study of control samples from healthy donors and cancer patients. The table came from immunoSEQ multiplex PCR; TCRdb's copy has only in-frame clones and leaves some out. Among 120,000 to 150,000 clones listed, about 90% were seen once. Specimen: blood. These receptors all come from a man aged 25-45 years in good health.

Notes on this clone: The sample has other DNA sequences that encode this CDR3 too. The chain employs TRBV7-8 and TRBJ1-1; no reliable D call. The CDR3 is 13 residues long. From germline, CDR1 is SGHVS and CDR2 FQNEAQ. V lost 4 bases and J 1 base, leaving 7 bases between the germline ends. Here the CDR3 DNA reads TGTGCCAGCAGCTCCGACCGGAACACTGAAGCTTTCTTT. Its translation is CASSSDRNTEAFF.

The rearrangement joins TRBV29-1 to TRBJ2-1; 10 positions agree with TRBD2. The germline gives CDR1 SQVTM, CDR2 ANQGSEA. Trimming cost V 2 bases and J 2 bases; bases outside gene matches: 3. The CDR3 totals 15 residues. CDR3 coding DNA: TGCAGCGTTGAAACGAGCGGGGGGGCCTACAATGAGCAGTTCTTC. It codes for CSVETSGGAYNEQFF.

This clone was detected a few times. This sequence joins TRBV10-1 and TRBJ2-7; possibly TRBD1 for D (5 bases). The V gene lost 3 bases and the J gene lost 0 bases, with 18 bases spanning the gap. Per germline, CDR1 WNHNN and CDR2 SYGVQD (reference sequence). The CDR3 has 17 amino acids. DNA for the CDR3: TGCGCCAGCAGTGATGCCCTGGATGGGGCTAGCTCCTACGAGCAGTACTTC. This sequence encodes CASSDALDGASSYEQYF.

This clone appeared a single time. This chain joins TRBV6-1 and TRBJ1-6; maybe TRBD1 (6 bases). Deletions cut 3 bases from V and 9 bases from J, with 12 bases between. The V gene's germline CDR1 is MNHNS and CDR2 SASEGT. The CDR3 covers 14 residues. CDR3: CASSDGGLSSPLHF. The CDR3 DNA reads as TGTGCCAGCAGTGACGGGGGCTTGAGTTCACCCCTCCACTTT.

The J gene is TRBJ1-2, the V gene TRBV19, with 7 positions matching TRBD1. CDR3 size: 13 residues. From germline, CDR1 is LNHDA and CDR2 SQIVND (reference sequence). V was clipped by 5 bases and J by 4 bases; unmatched bases: 4. The DNA of the CDR3 is TGTGCCAGTAGTGACAGGGAGAGCTATGGCTACACCTTC. The encoded protein is CASSDRESYGYTF.

The chain is built from TRBV29-1 and TRBJ1-1; TRBD1 agrees at 10 bases. The V gene end was trimmed by 5 bases and the J gene end by 0 bases; junction bases not matched to a gene: 3. The CDR3 is made up of 14 amino acids. Germline lookup yields CDR1 SQVTM and CDR2 ANQGSEA. The CDR3 sequence is CSVPGTGVNTEAFF. The CDR3 nucleotides are TGCAGCGTTCCCGGGACAGGGGTGAACACTGAAGCTTTCTTT. The full variable domain, its missing parts supplied by reference TRBV29-1 and TRBJ1-1, is SAVISQKPSRDICQRGTSLTIQCQVDSQVTMMFWYRQQPGQSLTLIATANQGSEATYESGFVIDKFPISRPNLTFSTLTVSNMSPEDSSIYLCSVPGTGVNTEAFFGQGTRLTVV.

This clone is a singleton in its sample. The chain's CDR3 is CASSGKDRGHEQYF. The CDR3 nucleotides read TGTGCCAGCAGTGGGAAGGACAGGGGACACGAGCAGTACTTC. The genes are TRBV27 and TRBJ2-7; TRBD1 matches at 9 bases. CDR1 and CDR2 (germline): MNHEY, SMNVEV (reference sequence). CDR3 length equals 14 residues. Losses at the gene ends were 5 bases for V and 5 bases for J; bases not matched to a gene: 7.

The rearrangement uses TRBV27 and TRBJ1-1; the D gene is possibly TRBD1 (5 bases). Trimming pared 8 bases from V and 5 bases from J, leaving 21 bases between. This CDR3 comprises 15 residues. Germline V gives CDR1 MNHEY, CDR2 SMNVEV (reference sequence). The CDR3 reads CASGAGPSGGTEAFF. CDR3 sequence (DNA): TGTGCCAGCGGAGCGGGACCTTCTGGAGGGACTGAAGCTTTCTTT.

The chain combines TRBV10-2 with TRBJ2-1; 8 bases line up with TRBD2. Unmatched junction bases numbered 6, after V lost 7 bases and J lost 4 bases. This CDR3 comprises 14 residues. Germline V CDR1 and CDR2: WSHSY, SAAADI. The CDR3 DNA follows: TGCGCCAGCATTTCGGTAGCGGGGTACAATGAGCAGTTCTTC. Protein product: CASISVAGYNEQFF.

The chain combines TRBV5-1 with TRBJ2-7; 8 positions agree with TRBD1. Germline CDR1 reads SGHRS; CDR2 reads YFSETQ. With V trimmed by 2 bases and J by 3 bases, 10 bases remained unmatched. CDR3 length: 16 residues. This CDR3 reads CASSLTPGQVDYEQYF. CDR3 nucleotide sequence: TGCGCCAGCAGCTTAACCCCGGGACAGGTAGACTACGAGCAGTACTTC. The variable domain in full, completed from reference TRBV5-1 and TRBJ2-7, reads KAGVTQTPRYLIKTRGQQVTLSCSPISGHRSVSWYQQTPGQGLQFLFEYFSETQRNKGNFPGRFSGRQFSNSRSEMNVSTLELGDSALYLCASSLTPGQVDYEQYFGPGTRLTVT.

This sequence joins TRBV27 and TRBJ2-2, with TRBD2 as a possible D gene (6 bases). V dropped 10 bases and J dropped 5 bases, with 20 bases sitting between them. The CDR3 runs to 15 residues. Germline lookup yields CDR1 MNHEY and CDR2 SMNVEV (reference sequence). The CDR3 DNA reads as TGTGCCACGCAATTGGGCGGGGCCGCTACCGGGGAGCTGTTTTTT. Its protein product is CATQLGGAATGELFF.

This chain joins TRBV25-1 and TRBJ1-1; D ambiguous. The V end lost 8 bases, the J end lost 0 bases, and 13 bases lay between the germline ends. The CDR3 covers 14 residues. Germline lookup yields CDR1 MGHDK and CDR2 SYGVNS. CDR3: CASSLRGVNTEAFF. The CDR3 DNA is TGTGCCAGCTCTCTCCGGGGTGTGAACACTGAAGCTTTCTTT. The full variable domain, completed using reference TRBV25-1 and TRBJ1-1, is EADIYQTPRYLVIGTGKKITLECSQTMGHDKMYWYQQDPGMELHLIHYSYGVNSTEKGDLSSESTVSRIRTEHFPLTLESARPSHTSQYLCASSLRGVNTEAFFGQGTRLTVV.

The CDR3 bases are TGCGCCAGCAGCTTGGAGGGACAGGGAAGAGGCTACACCTTC. This sequence encodes CASSLEGQGRGYTF. The chain employs TRBV5-1 and TRBJ1-2; 9 bases are a match to TRBD1. The trim removed 0 bases at V and 8 bases at J, leaving 5 bases unmatched. Germline V gene sequence: CDR1 SGHRS, CDR2 YFSETQ. This CDR3 has 14 amino acids. Together with reference TRBV5-1 and TRBJ1-2, the CDR3 gives the full variable domain: KAGVTQTPRYLIKTRGQQVTLSCSPISGHRSVSWYQQTPGQGLQFLFEYFSETQRNKGNFPGRFSGRQFSNSRSEMNVSTLELGDSALYLCASSLEGQGRGYTFGSGTRLTVV.

The chain couples TRBV20-1 to TRBJ1-1; D might be TRBD1 (6 bases). CDR1 DFQATT and CDR2 SNEGSKA come from the germline V gene (reference sequence). This CDR3 spans 11 amino acids. V lost 5 bases, J lost 6 bases, and 10 bases lay in between. This chain's CDR3 is CSARQVPEAFF. DNA for the CDR3: TGCAGTGCTCGACAGGTCCCTGAAGCTTTCTTT.

This rearrangement joins TRBV5-1 to TRBJ1-2; D not resolved. This CDR3 contains 13 residues. V lost 4 bases and J 4 bases, leaving 11 bases between the germline ends. CDR1 and CDR2 from the germline V gene are SGHRS and YFSETQ. The CDR3 sequence: CASSLGVIYGYTF. The CDR3 DNA follows: TGCGCCAGCAGCCTCGGGGTTATCTATGGCTACACCTTC.

The gene calls are TRBV5-1 and TRBJ1-2; TRBD1 aligns across 7 bases. The CDR3 loop spans 13 amino acids. Germline CDR1 SGHRS, CDR2 YFSETQ. The V and J ends lost 4 bases and 4 bases, in that order; junction bases with no gene match: 4. The CDR3 reads CASSPGQIYGYTF. Here the CDR3 DNA reads TGCGCCAGCAGCCCGGGACAGATCTATGGCTACACCTTC.

The rearrangement links TRBV7-2 to TRBJ2-7; no reliable D call. This CDR3 has 14 amino acids. In germline, CDR1 is SGHTA, CDR2 FQGNSA. V was trimmed by 1 base and J by 0 bases, leaving 7 bases between them. The CDR3: CASSLGLVSYEQYF. DNA for the CDR3: TGTGCCAGCAGCTTAGGGCTCGTCTCCTACGAGCAGTACTTC. The full variable domain, in which reference TRBV7-2 and TRBJ2-7 provide the parts outside the CDR3, is GAGVSQSPSNKVTEKGKDVELRCDPISGHTALYWYRQSLGQGLEFLIYFQGNSAPDKSGLPSDRFSAERTGGSVSTLTIQRTQQEDSAVYLCASSLGLVSYEQYFGPGTRLTVT.

V is TRBV5-6 and J is TRBJ2-5, with unresolved D. V was clipped by 0 bases and J by 5 bases, with 14 bases between them. The CDR3 length is 15 residues. CDR1 and CDR2 from the germline V gene are SGHDT and YYEEEE. The CDR3, as DNA: TGTGCCAGCAGCTTGGCCCGGTTGACTGGGGAGACCCAGTACTTC. This gives the protein CASSLARLTGETQYF.

The V and J genes are TRBV2 and TRBJ2-6, with 8 nucleotides matching TRBD1. The CDR3 extends over 16 amino acids. Per the germline V gene, CDR1 is SNHLY and CDR2 is FYNNEI. The trim removed 8 bases at V and 0 bases at J, leaving 6 bases unmatched. The CDR3, as DNA: TGTGCCAGCGAGGACAGGGTAGTCTCTGGGGCCAACGTCCTGACTTTC. It is translated as CASEDRVVSGANVLTF. Using reference TRBV2 and TRBJ2-6 for the parts outside the CDR3, the full variable domain is EPEVTQTPSHQVTQMGQEVILRCVPISNHLYFYWYRQILGQKVEFLVSFYNNEISEKSEIFDDQFSVERPDGSNFTLKIRSTKLEDSAMYFCASEDRVVSGANVLTFGAGSRLTVL.

Notes on this clone: The sample carries other DNA sequences with the same CDR3. The rearrangement links TRBV7-9 to TRBJ1-3; D is ambiguous. The CDR3 runs to 14 residues. The ends were cut back, 1 base at V and 0 bases at J, with 4 bases in the middle. From germline, CDR1 is SEHNR and CDR2 FQNEAQ (reference sequence). The CDR3 sequence: CASSLGGSGNTIYF. The CDR3 DNA sequence: TGTGCCAGCAGCTTAGGGGGCTCTGGAAACACCATATATTTT.

The chain joins TRBV12-5 to TRBJ2-5; D is uncertain. V was shortened by 4 bases and J by 8 bases, with 11 bases between the two germline ends. This CDR3 contains 12 residues. The V gene's germline CDR1 is LGHNT and CDR2 FRNRAP. The CDR3 sequence is CASGSTTATQYF. For the CDR3, the DNA is TGTGCTAGTGGTTCCACGACTGCTACCCAGTACTTC. The full variable domain, rest sourced from reference TRBV12-5 and TRBJ2-5, is DARVTQTPRHKVTEMGQEVTMRCQPILGHNTVFWYRQTMMQGLELLAYFRNRAPLDDSGMPKDRFSAEMPDATLATLKIQPSEPRDSAVYFCASGSTTATQYFGPGTRLLVL.

CDR3 region: CASSTSSGASDTQYF. CDR3 in DNA: TGTGCCAGCAGCACGTCTAGCGGGGCCTCAGATACGCAGTATTTT. The chain joins TRBV7-7 to TRBJ2-3; 9 positions agree with TRBD2. The ends lost 5 bases at V and 4 bases at J; junction bases unmatched: 7. Germline V gene sequence: CDR1 SSHAT, CDR2 FNYEAQ (reference sequence). This CDR3 is built from 15 residues.

V usage is TRBV6-5 and J usage is TRBJ2-7; perhaps TRBD1 as D (6 bases). Trimming pared 2 bases from V and 5 bases from J, leaving 16 bases between. Germline values: CDR1 MNHEY, CDR2 SVGAGI. CDR3 length equals 15 residues. The CDR3 DNA reads as TGTGCCAGCAGTTACCGCAGGGGCCTATTAAACGAGCAGTACTTC. Translation gives CASSYRRGLLNEQYF.

This chain joins TRBV5-6 and TRBJ1-1; unclear D gene. V was trimmed by 0 bases and J by 1 base, leaving 4 bases between them. The CDR3 has 13 residues. Germline V gives CDR1 SGHDT, CDR2 YYEEEE. In DNA form, the CDR3 reads TGTGCCAGCAGCTTGGGCAGGAACACTGAAGCTTTCTTT. It yields the protein CASSLGRNTEAFF.